This T cell receptor beta chain was captured in a study of regulatory and conventional T cells in RAG deficiency (dated 2017 in TCRdb). Notes on the research overall: High-throughput TCR beta sequencing was used to compare the diversity and composition of the Treg, conventional CD4+ and CD8+ T cell repertoires of RAG-deficient patients with those of healthy controls. Here is what the overall study found, with its caveats: Shorter CDR3 lengths were found in all patient T-cell subsets, and >75% Treg-Tconv repertoire overlap at nucleotide and amino acid level was observed in Omenn syndrome patients. Unique TCR beta sequences from Treg cells were approximately 100-fold fewer in Omenn syndrome and CID/AS patients than controls, versus approximately 9.3-fold for other subsets. Markedly lower Shannon entropy and higher Simpson indices were observed in RAG-deficient patients than in control T-cell subpopulations. Rather than being bona fide Treg cells, the sorted CD25-high CD127-low cells in Omenn syndrome patients may represent peripherally activated cells. Some T-cell subset analyses were not done for some subjects.

Library preparation used the immunoSEQ multiplex PCR assay. Genomic DNA from the sorted T-cell subsets was used to amplify rearranged TCR beta chain products, which were then sequenced. The source study handled its data this way. Repertoire diversity of productive TCR beta rearrangements was quantified using Shannon entropy and Simpson indices. To assess clonal expansion, the frequencies of the 100 most abundant productive TCR beta clonotypes were added up as a share of total reads. The TRB repertoires were evaluated with a self-reactivity index based on amino acid usage at CDR3beta positions 6 and 7. Two-way ANOVA was used for repertoire analyses, while Student t or Mann-Whitney tests were used for flow cytometric analyses. The clones in this table, taken by TCRdb from immuneACCESS, are in-frame only. Not every clone is retained; where verified, under half of the shortfall comes from an unresolved V gene, and the cause of the rest is unknown. The V and J calls and the clone size are those of that table, but D and trimming were determined from the DNA. The sample records roughly 19,000 clones, about 87% of which are singletons. Over 1.3% of the sample comes from the top ten.

Notes on this clone: Its cognate antigen has yet to be identified. One base away there is no much larger clone; base qualities are not given.

V is pared back by 5 bases and J by 4 bases, with 6 bases lying between the germline termini. Including the terminal cysteine and phenylalanine, the CDR3 comprises 12 residues. The kept DNA is CDR3 alone, 36 bases in frame from the first base. From the germline V gene, CDR1 is SNHLY and CDR2 is FYNNEI. Before genomic DNA was extracted, regulatory T cells were isolated from blood as CD4+CD25-high CD127-low cells. Repertoire analyses used several healthy control donors as the comparison group. These data also featured in a second study, about regulatory T cells. That second publication adds: In the multiplex PCR, 52 forward TRBV primers and 13 reverse TRBJ primers were used, and assay-based and computational corrections were applied for amplification bias. Repertoires from patients had restricted unique TRB V-J pairs and skewed V and J gene usage, with the strongest effect in regulatory T cells. The study compared T-cell receptor beta repertoires of sorted regulatory, conventional CD4+ and CD8+ T cells between CD3G-deficient patients and healthy controls. Peripheral blood mononuclear cells were isolated by Ficoll density separation. Within the immunoSEQ assay, multiplex PCR amplified rearranged TRB loci from genomic DNA. TRB amplicons were sequenced on an Illumina HiSeq platform. Raw sequences were error-filtered and aligned to reference gene sequences by custom algorithms, then analyzed with the immunoSEQ online tools. Productive and nonproductive TRB rearrangement frequencies were evaluated among both unique and total sequences. Groups were compared by t tests, Mann-Whitney tests or two-way ANOVA performed in Prism software.

Sequencing input: Tregs sorted from blood. This receptor was taken from a human donor in good health. The rearrangement combines TRBV2 with TRBJ2-1, with the D gene not confidently named. The DNA sequence is given as TGTGCCAGCAGTCGCGATTACAATGAGCAGTTCTTC. Protein translation: CASSRDYNEQFF. The full variable domain, completed from the reference TRBV2 and TRBJ2-1 proteins outside the CDR3, reads EPEVTQTPSHQVTQMGQEVILRCVPISNHLYFYWYRQILGQKVEFLVSFYNNEISEKSEIFDDQFSVERPDGSNFTLKIRSTKLEDSAMYFCASSRDYNEQFFGPGTRLTVL.